This T cell receptor (beta chain) was captured by sequencing in a study of cytomegalovirus exposure and HLA in healthy donors. Study outcomes and limitations: Published work reported that the classifier diagnosed cytomegalovirus status with high specificity and sensitivity.

The PCR used 60 Vbeta and 13 Jbeta primers. Under the authors' procedure: In a later analysis, some 80 million unique TCR beta chains included roughly 11 million shared by two or more donors. Measured with immunoSEQ multiplex PCR; TCRdb has only the in-frame clones, and not every one. The V and J calls and clone size were taken over from that table, and D and trimming were inferred from the DNA. The data show roughly 150,000 clones, 65% to 70% seen once. V was clipped by 11 bases and J by 6 bases, with 20 bases between them. In germline, CDR1 is MGHRA, CDR2 YSYEKL. The CDR3 is 13 residues long. In regard to this clone: The antigen is undetermined.

The sequenced material came from PBMCs. The chain combines TRBV4-1 with TRBJ2-7; tentatively, D is TRBD1 (7 bases). This receptor was identified in a young man in good health and CMV-seropositive. CDR3 nucleotides: TGCGCCTCAGGGGGGCCCGGGTCCCCCGAGCAGTACTTC. Amino acid sequence: CASGGPGSPEQYF.